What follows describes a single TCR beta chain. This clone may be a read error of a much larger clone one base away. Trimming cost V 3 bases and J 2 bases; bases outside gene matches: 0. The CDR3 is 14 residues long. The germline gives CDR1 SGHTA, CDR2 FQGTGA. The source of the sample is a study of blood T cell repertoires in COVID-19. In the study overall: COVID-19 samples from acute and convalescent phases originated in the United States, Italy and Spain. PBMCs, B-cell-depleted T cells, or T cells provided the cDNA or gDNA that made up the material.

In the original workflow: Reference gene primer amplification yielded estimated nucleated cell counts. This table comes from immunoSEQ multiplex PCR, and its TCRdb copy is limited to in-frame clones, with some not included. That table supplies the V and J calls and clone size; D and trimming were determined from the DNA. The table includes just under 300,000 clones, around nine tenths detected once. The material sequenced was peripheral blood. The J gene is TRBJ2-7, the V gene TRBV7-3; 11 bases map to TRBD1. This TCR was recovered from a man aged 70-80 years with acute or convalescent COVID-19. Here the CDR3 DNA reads TGTGCCAGCAGCTTGGGACAGGGGGCCTACGAGCAGTACTTC. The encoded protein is CASSLGQGAYEQYF.